These 18 T cell receptor beta chains came from one sample sequenced in a study of blood T cell repertoires in COVID-19. Method: immunoSEQ multiplex PCR; TCRdb's copy keeps in-frame clones and lacks some. The sample has about 240,000 clones; 85% to 90% are singletons. Material: PBMCs or T cells enriched from blood (not recorded which). These receptors originate from a woman in her twenties or thirties who had recovered from COVID-19.

The chain employs TRBV5-1 and TRBJ2-1; TRBD2 matches 9 bases. The CDR3 extends over 16 amino acids. V dropped 0 bases and J dropped 4; count of bases not matched to a gene: 5. CDR1 and CDR2 (germline): SGHRS, YFSETQ. The CDR3 nucleotides are TGCGCCAGCAGCTTGGCACTAGCGGGCCTTTACAATGAGCAGTTCTTC. Translation gives CASSLALAGLYNEQFF.

Comment on this clone: Other DNA sequences in this sample translate to the same CDR3. The genes are TRBV29-1 and TRBJ1-2, with 7 bases matching TRBD1. The germline gives CDR1 SQVTM, CDR2 ANQGSEA. J was trimmed by 4 bases and V by 6 bases; bases with no gene match: 2. The CDR3 totals 11 residues. Written as DNA, the CDR3 is TGCAGCGTCGGGACAGTCTATGGCTACACCTTC. This codes for CSVGTVYGYTF.

J is TRBJ1-2 and V is TRBV6-5; D perhaps matches TRBD1 (6 bases). Per the germline V gene, CDR1 is MNHEY and CDR2 is SVGAGI. With 3 bases removed from V and 6 bases from J, the gap between germline ends came to 14 bases. The CDR3 is 14 residues long. CDR3 nucleotides: TGTGCCAGCAGTTATGATAGGGGGAGAGATGGCTACACCTTC. As protein: CASSYDRGRDGYTF.

The V call is TRBV12-3 or TRBV12-4, the J call TRBJ1-2; 7 nucleotides match TRBD1. The CDR3 loop spans 12 amino acids. The V segment lost 5 bases and the J segment 6 bases; nucleotides outside the gene matches: 3. The CDR3 region is CASSETGDGYTF. In nucleotides, the CDR3 is TGTGCCAGCAGTGAAACAGGGGATGGCTACACCTTC.

This rearrangement joins TRBV28 to TRBJ2-2; 12 nucleotides align to TRBD2. CDR1 is MDHEN and CDR2 is SYDVKM in the germline V gene. The trim removed 7 bases at V and 5 bases at J, leaving 14 bases unmatched. The CDR3 is 18 amino acids. The CDR3 DNA follows: TGTGCCAGCAACCCGAGCAAACTAGCGGGAGGCGGGACCGGGGAGCTGTTTTTT. It specifies CASNPSKLAGGGTGELFF.

The chain has TRBV6-6 and TRBJ2-5; 8 bases map to TRBD1. This CDR3 has 16 residues. V lost 5 bases and J lost 4; bases outside the gene matches: 12. Germline values: CDR1 MNHNY, CDR2 SVGAGI (reference sequence). The chain's CDR3 is CASSGQGTRDIETQYF. CDR3 nucleotides: TGTGCCAGCAGTGGACAGGGCACGCGAGATATAGAGACCCAGTACTTC.

The chain carries TRBV7-2 and TRBJ2-3; TRBD2 matches at 10 bases. CDR3 length: 12 residues. CDR1 and CDR2 from the germline V gene are SGHTA and FQGNSA. V lost 6 bases, J lost 11 bases, and 5 bases stayed unmatched. This chain's CDR3 is CASSLSSGRQYF. CDR3 DNA sequence: TGTGCCAGCAGTTTATCTAGCGGGAGGCAGTATTTT.

Details on this clone: Lacking the conserved final phenylalanine or tryptophan, this CDR3 likely reflects a read error. It is unclear where the CDR3 begins or ends on the DNA, so no DNA is shown, and the CDR3 is as TCRdb lists it. V and J are TRBV5-6 and TRBJ2-7; TRBD1 is taken as the D call from the table, unchecked against the DNA. The CDR3 spans 10 residues, counting both ends. The germline CDR1 and CDR2 sequences are SGHDT and YYEEEE. The CDR3 loop is CASSPGTRSL.

V and J are TRBV6-5 and TRBJ2-5; a weak D match, TRBD1 (6 bases). The CDR3 loop spans 14 amino acids. V shed 6 bases and J shed 5 bases, with 16 bases lying between them. CDR1 and CDR2 from the germline V gene are MNHEY and SVGAGI. CDR3 in DNA: TGTGCCAGCAGCCTTCTCAGGGGTGGCGAGACCCAGTACTTC. It codes for CASSLLRGGETQYF.

The rearrangement joins TRBV9 to TRBJ1-2; D call uncertain. This CDR3 is 14 amino acids long. The V end was cut by 0 bases, the J end by 5 bases, with 11 bases between. CDR1 SGDLS and CDR2 YYNGEE come from the germline V gene. CDR3 residues: CASSVGEGWYGYTF. Written as DNA, the CDR3 is TGTGCCAGCAGCGTAGGGGAGGGCTGGTATGGCTACACCTTC. Filled out from reference TRBV9 and TRBJ1-2, the complete variable domain reads DSGVTQTPKHLITATGQRVTLRCSPRSGDLSVYWYQQSLDQGLQFLIQYYNGEERAKGNILERFSAQQFPDLHSELNLSSLELGDSALYFCASSVGEGWYGYTFGSGTRLTVV.

This clone was detected only a few times. The chain uses TRBV30 and TRBJ2-3, with a tentative D call TRBD2 (6 bases). V was pared by 4 bases and J by 2 bases, with 13 bases between. CDR3 length equals 14 residues. Germline V gene data show CDR1 as GTSNPN and CDR2 as SVGIG (reference sequence). The DNA of the CDR3 is TGTGCCTGGAAGGGTCTGCGGGACACAGATACGCAGTATTTT. Its translation: CAWKGLRDTDTQYF. Looking up the rest from reference TRBV30 and TRBJ2-3 gives the full variable domain: SQTIHQWPATLVQPVGSPLSLECTVEGTSNPNLYWYRQAAGRGLQLLFYSVGIGQISSEVPQNLSASRPQDRQFILSSKKLLLSDSGFYLCAWKGLRDTDTQYFGPGTRLTVL.

This rearrangement joins TRBV9 to TRBJ1-3, with 8 bases matching TRBD1. Trimming removed 0 bases from V and 9 bases from J; junction bases left unmatched: 8. The germline CDR1 and CDR2 sequences are SGDLS and YYNGEE. The CDR3 is made up of 15 amino acids. The CDR3 sequence is CASSVAPTGESTIYF. The CDR3 nucleotides read TGTGCCAGCAGCGTAGCTCCGACAGGGGAAAGCACCATATATTTT. The full variable domain, with the rest looked up from reference TRBV9 and TRBJ1-3, is DSGVTQTPKHLITATGQRVTLRCSPRSGDLSVYWYQQSLDQGLQFLIQYYNGEERAKGNILERFSAQQFPDLHSELNLSSLELGDSALYFCASSVAPTGESTIYFGEGSWLTVV.

J is TRBJ1-2 and V is TRBV19; D might be TRBD1 (5 bases). CDR1 is LNHDA and CDR2 is SQIVND in the germline V gene (reference sequence). The CDR3 is made up of 17 amino acids. Trimming took off 4 bases at V and 2 bases at J, with 20 bases between the two ends. CDR3 protein: CASSTTFGHQLNYGYTF. CDR3 bases: TGTGCCAGTAGTACTACCTTCGGACATCAACTCAACTATGGCTACACCTTC.

The genes are TRBV7-8 and TRBJ2-7; D not certain. Germline values: CDR1 SGHVS, CDR2 FQNEAQ. V dropped 5 bases and J dropped 1 base, with 15 bases sitting between them. The CDR3 loop spans 15 amino acids. The CDR3 nucleotides read TGTGCCAGCAGCCCGTCCCGGAGCCTTTCCTACGAGCAGTACTTC. Translated: CASSPSRSLSYEQYF.

This chain connects TRBV7-3 to TRBJ2-7; perhaps TRBD1 as D (6 bases). This CDR3 contains 15 residues. In germline, CDR1 is SGHTA, CDR2 FQGTGA. V lost 2 bases, J lost 5 bases, and 16 bases lay in between. CDR3 in amino acids: CASSLRVGATNEQYF. The CDR3 DNA is TGTGCCAGCAGCTTACGAGTGGGGGCGACGAACGAGCAGTACTTC.

The V gene is TRBV7-6, the J gene TRBJ2-1; D possibly corresponds to TRBD2 (6 bases). In germline, CDR1 is SGHVS, CDR2 FNYEAQ. The CDR3 has 20 residues. Trimming removed 2 bases from V and 0 bases from J, with 23 bases in between. CDR3 sequence reads: CASSLPRRLVFSSSYNEQFF. In nucleotides, the CDR3 is TGTGCCAGCAGCTTACCCCGCCGACTAGTTTTTAGTAGCTCCTACAATGAGCAGTTCTTC.

This clone was recorded a few times. This chain links TRBV28 with TRBJ2-7; TRBD1 is a possible D gene (5 bases). V was trimmed by 6 bases and J by 3 bases, leaving 18 bases between them. This CDR3 is built from 15 residues. Germline V gene data show CDR1 as MDHEN and CDR2 as SYDVKM. The CDR3 spells CASSVTGNVGYEQYF. CDR3 bases: TGTGCCAGCAGCGTCACAGGTAATGTAGGCTACGAGCAGTACTTC.

DNA for the CDR3: TGTGCCAGCAGTTATTCCGGGACAGGGAGCTCCTACGAGCAGTACTTC. Amino acid sequence: CASSYSGTGSSYEQYF. V gene TRBV6-5 combines with J gene TRBJ2-7, with 9 positions matching TRBD1. V lost 3 bases to trimming and J lost 0 bases; unmatched junction nucleotides: 6. In germline, CDR1 is MNHEY, CDR2 SVGAGI. The CDR3 spans 16 residues.